This is a list of T cell receptor beta chains from one sample in a study of T cells of healthy individuals. One entry per CDR3 protein, called by TCRdb with MiXCR from the 5' RACE reads. Found here are more than 85,000 distinct CDR3 sequences, roughly 15% of them singletons; the top ten hold 6.2%. The source of these receptors is a human donor in good health. Each CDR3 is given with its conserved first and last residue. D genes are given only for firm matches. A row's size may be missing; if present it is once, few, many or a size class.

TRBJ1-5	-	-	TRBV18	TGTGCCAGCTCACCAAAACAGGGAGGGGGTTATAGCAATCAGCCCCAGCATTTT	CASSPKQGGGYSNQPQHF
TRBJ2-2	-	-	TRBV4-3	TGCGCCAGCAGCCACCGACTAGGGGCCGGGGAGCTGTTTTTT	CASSHRLGAGELFF
TRBJ2-2	-	-	TRBV7-3	TGTGCCAGCAGCCAGGGTGGGACCAGGGCCGGGGAGCTGTTTTTT	CASSQGGTRAGELFF
TRBJ2-7	-	-	TRBV28	TGTGCCAGCAGCGGGGGCGAGCAGTACTTC	CASSGGEQYF
TRBJ2-4	-	-	TRBV4-1	TGCGCCAGCAGCCAAGACGCCCGGCCCATCCTAGCCAAAAACATTCAGTACTTC	CASSQDARPILAKNIQYF
TRBJ2-3	-	-	TRBV28	TGTGCCAGCAAGCAGGGCCGGGGCACAGATACGCAGTATTTT	CASKQGRGTDTQYF
TRBJ2-7	few	TRBD2	TRBV6-5	TGTGCCAGCAGCGGGATAAGCGGGAACTCCTACGAGCAGTACTTC	CASSGISGNSYEQYF
TRBJ1-2	few	TRBD1	TRBV20-1	TGCAGTGCTAGTAGGGGCAGGGGGTTTGGCTACACCTTC	CSASRGRGFGYTF
TRBJ1-5	-	-	TRBV6-1	TGTGCCAGCAGTGAAGGGAACAATCAGCCCCAGCATTTT	CASSEGNNQPQHF
TRBJ1-2	few	-	TRBV4-1	TGCGCCAGCAGCCAAGATGGGGGACCGGATCCTCTCTATGGCTACACCTTC	CASSQDGGPDPLYGYTF
TRBJ1-2	-	-	TRBV28	TGTGCCAGCAAGAGGGGGGACTATGGCTACACCTTC	CASKRGDYGYTF
TRBJ2-3	-	-	TRBV7-2	TGTGCCAGCAGCCCCCCTCACGGGGGGCGTACAGATACGCAGTATTTT	CASSPPHGGRTDTQYF
TRBJ2-1	-	-	TRBV6-2/TRBV6-3	TGTGCCAGCAGTTACTCGGGGGGGCCGGAGGAGCAGTTCTTC	CASSYSGGPEEQFF
TRBJ1-1	few	-	TRBV20-1	TGCAGTGCTAGAGGGGGGGGGCGGAACACTGAAGCTTTCTTT	CSARGGGRNTEAFF
TRBJ1-6	-	TRBD1	TRBV7-2	TGTGCCAGCAGCACAGGGGGCGCGATCTATAATTCACCCCTCCACTTT	CASSTGGAIYNSPLHF
TRBJ1-4	few	TRBD1	TRBV6-6	TGTGCCAGCAGTTACTCGAGACAGGGCCTAAATAATGAAAAACTGTTTTTT	CASSYSRQGLNNEKLFF
TRBJ1-5	many	-	TRBV28	TGTGCCAGCAGTTTACTCCCGAATCAGCCCCAGCATTTT	CASSLLPNQPQHF
TRBJ2-7	many	TRBD2	TRBV4-3	TGCGCCAGCAGCCCGGGAGGTTCCTACGAGCAGTACTTC	CASSPGGSYEQYF
TRBJ2-7	few	TRBD1	TRBV7-9	TGTGCCAGCAGCTTAGCAGGGACAGATGTGCAGTACTTC	CASSLAGTDVQYF
TRBJ2-1	many	TRBD2	TRBV20-1	TGCAGTGCTAGGACTAGCGGCTTCAATGAGCAGTTCTTC	CSARTSGFNEQFF
TRBJ2-7	few	TRBD1	TRBV6-2/TRBV6-3	TGTGCCAGCAGAAGAGGGGACAGAAACTACGAGCAGTACTTC	CASRRGDRNYEQYF
TRBJ2-1	few	-	TRBV15	TGTGCCACCAGCAGAGGAGGGACAAGATACAATGAGCAGTTCTTC	CATSRGGTRYNEQFF
TRBJ2-3	many	-	TRBV5-1	TGCGCCAGCAGCTTGTTAAAAAGCACAGATACGCAGTATTTT	CASSLLKSTDTQYF
TRBJ2-2	-	TRBD1	TRBV7-9	TGTGCCAGCAGCCAAACAGGGGCCGGGGAGCTGTTTTTT	CASSQTGAGELFF
TRBJ1-6	-	-	TRBV12-3/TRBV12-4	TGTGCCAGCAGCCTACAGGGAGGGGACTCACCCCTCCACTTT	CASSLQGGDSPLHF
TRBJ2-2	few	-	TRBV6-2/TRBV6-3	TGTGCCAGCAGTTACTCGAGCGGAGAGACCGGGGAGCTGTTTTTT	CASSYSSGETGELFF
TRBJ2-2	many	-	TRBV9	TGTGCCAGCAGCGTAGTTGCGGGGTACACCGGGGAGCTGTTTTTT	CASSVVAGYTGELFF
TRBJ1-1	-	-	TRBV18	TGTGCCAGCTCACCCACCGGGACTGGGGCCACTGAAGCTTTCTTT	CASSPTGTGATEAFF
TRBJ1-6	many	TRBD1	TRBV15	TGTGCCACCAGCAGTAGGGCGTTGGAGGGGGCCTATTCACCCCTCCACTTT	CATSSRALEGAYSPLHF
TRBJ2-7	once	-	TRBV20-1	TGCAGTGCCCTAGGTGCGGAATCCTACGAGCAGTACTTC	CSALGAESYEQYF
TRBJ1-2	-	-	TRBV3-1	TGTGCCAGCAGCCAAGGGCTCTATGGCTACACCTTC	CASSQGLYGYTF
TRBJ2-7	-	TRBD2	TRBV3-1	TGTGCCAGCAGCCCGGAATGGACTAGCAGACACGAGCAGTACTTC	CASSPEWTSRHEQYF
TRBJ2-1	-	-	TRBV15	TGTGCCACCAGCAGGAGGTCGGTATACAATGAGCAGTTCTTC	CATSRRSVYNEQFF
TRBJ2-7	many	TRBD2	TRBV20-1	TGCAGTGCTAGAGATGAGGCGGGGGGCTCCTACGAGCAGTACTTC	CSARDEAGGSYEQYF
TRBJ2-7	many	TRBD1	TRBV28	TGTGCCAGCACGCAGGGGGCTCTTAGCTCCTACGAGCAGTACTTC	CASTQGALSSYEQYF
TRBJ1-3	few	-	TRBV20-1	TGCAGTGCTAGTTCCCGAGGCTGGGTCTCTGGAAACACCATATATTTT	CSASSRGWVSGNTIYF
TRBJ2-4	few	TRBD2	TRBV19	TGTGCCAGTAGTATTCCGGGACTAGCGGGAGGTTCCAAAAACATTCAGTACTTC	CASSIPGLAGGSKNIQYF
TRBJ2-7	many	TRBD1	TRBV7-2	TGTGCCAGCGGAGGGACAGGATACTACGAGCAGTACTTC	CASGGTGYYEQYF
TRBJ1-2	many	-	TRBV20-1	TGCAGTGCTAGACCAGACAGGTTCGAGGGCTATGGCTACACCTTC	CSARPDRFEGYGYTF
TRBJ2-2	many	-	TRBV7-6	TGTGCCAGCAGCTTAGAAAGGGGGACCGGGGAGCTGTTTTTT	CASSLERGTGELFF
TRBJ2-7	few	-	TRBV18	TGTGCCAGCTCACCGATTCCAGACCCCTCCTACGAGCAGTACTTC	CASSPIPDPSYEQYF
TRBJ2-7	few	TRBD1	TRBV18	TGTGCCAGTGGGACAGGGGTCCCCTACGAGCAGTACTTC	CASGTGVPYEQYF
TRBJ2-3	few	-	TRBV10-3	TGTGCCATCAGACTAGGGGGCACAGATACGCAGTATTTT	CAIRLGGTDTQYF
TRBJ2-4	few	TRBD1	TRBV3-1	TGTGCCAGCAGCCACCGATTCCGGGACAGAGCGTCGGACATTCAGTACTTC	CASSHRFRDRASDIQYF
TRBJ1-6	-	TRBD1	TRBV5-1	TGCGCCAGCAGCTTGGCTGGGGACAGAAACTTTTCACCCCTCCACTTT	CASSLAGDRNFSPLHF
TRBJ1-5	-	-	TRBV6-6	TGTGCCAGCAACCAGGGAGGGTTCAATCAGCCCCAGCATTTT	CASNQGGFNQPQHF
TRBJ1-2	-	-	TRBV19	TGTGCCAGTAGTACCCCAGACTATGGCTACACCTTC	CASSTPDYGYTF
TRBJ1-2	many	-	TRBV3-1	TGTGCCAGCAGCCAGCCGGGATATACTAACTATGGCTACACCTTC	CASSQPGYTNYGYTF
TRBJ2-3	-	TRBD1	TRBV5-1	TGCGCCAGCAGCCAGGGACAGGGGGCAGATACGCAGTATTTT	CASSQGQGADTQYF
TRBJ1-5	-	-	TRBV7-9	TGTGCCAGCAGCTCCGGACGTTATAGCAATCAGCCCCAGCATTTT	CASSSGRYSNQPQHF
TRBJ2-1	-	TRBD2	TRBV5-1	TGCGCCAGCAGCAGACTAGCGGGAGGGCGCTCCTACAATGAGCAGTTCTTC	CASSRLAGGRSYNEQFF
TRBJ2-2	-	-	TRBV19	TGTGCCAGCCGCCCGGGACAAACGAACACCGGGGAGCTGTTTTTT	CASRPGQTNTGELFF
TRBJ1-3	-	-	TRBV28	TGTGCCAGCAGTTTCCTTTTTGGAAACACCATATATTTT	CASSFLFGNTIYF
TRBJ1-1	many	TRBD1	TRBV25-1	TGTGCCAGCAGTGACCGTACAGGGGGCAGGGCTGAAGCTTTCTTT	CASSDRTGGRAEAFF
TRBJ2-5	many	-	TRBV29-1	TGCAGCGTTCGATCTGTAGAGACCCAGTACTTC	CSVRSVETQYF